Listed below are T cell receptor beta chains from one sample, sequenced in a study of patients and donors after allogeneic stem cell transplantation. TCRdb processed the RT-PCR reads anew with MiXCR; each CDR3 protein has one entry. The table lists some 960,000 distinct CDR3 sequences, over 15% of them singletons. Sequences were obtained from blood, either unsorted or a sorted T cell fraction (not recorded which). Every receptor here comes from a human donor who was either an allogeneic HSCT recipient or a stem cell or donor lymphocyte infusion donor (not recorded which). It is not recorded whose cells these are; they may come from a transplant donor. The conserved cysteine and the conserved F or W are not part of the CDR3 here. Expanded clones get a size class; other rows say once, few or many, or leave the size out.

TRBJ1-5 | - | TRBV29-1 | SVELKTGQPQH
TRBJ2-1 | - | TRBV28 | ASSQFLAGVYNEQF
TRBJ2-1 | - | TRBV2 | ASSLTTLALTYNEQF
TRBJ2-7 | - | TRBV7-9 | ASSSGLAGENYEQY
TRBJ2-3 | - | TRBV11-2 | ASRELADRTDTQY
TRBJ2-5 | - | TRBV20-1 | SAISGKETQY
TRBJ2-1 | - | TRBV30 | AWIWLAGSYNEQF
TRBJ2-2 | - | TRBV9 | ASRKGGADTGELF
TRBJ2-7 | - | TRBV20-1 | SARARPSYEQY
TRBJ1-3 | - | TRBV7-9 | ASSSTYKGGGNTIY
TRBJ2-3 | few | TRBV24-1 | ATSDPRQGFDTQY
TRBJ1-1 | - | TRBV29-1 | SAPGPGDIEAF
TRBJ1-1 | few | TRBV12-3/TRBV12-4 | ASSLFEGSGAF
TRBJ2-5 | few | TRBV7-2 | ASSLSGGHLETQY
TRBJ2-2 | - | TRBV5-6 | ASSLPGVVAGTNTGELF
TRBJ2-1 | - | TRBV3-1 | ASRRADLGSYNEQF
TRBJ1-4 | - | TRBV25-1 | ASSDVGVRGKLF
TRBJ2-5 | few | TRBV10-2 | AAGTSPYEETQY
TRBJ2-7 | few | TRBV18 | ASSPKSGRTGYEQY
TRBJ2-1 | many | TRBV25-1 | ASSPWVAGGDYEQF
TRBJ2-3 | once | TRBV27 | ASSPYRGGGTQY
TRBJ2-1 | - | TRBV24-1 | ATSDRTSGRGDEQF
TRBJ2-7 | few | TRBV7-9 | ASSTNPPTQNYEQY
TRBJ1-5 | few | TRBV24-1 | ATSETGFCQPQH